These 21 T cell receptor beta chains were sequenced from one sample in a study of blood T cell repertoires in COVID-19. Data came from immunoSEQ multiplex PCR; TCRdb stores just in-frame clones and leaves some out. In the table there are 250,000 to 350,000 clones, around nine tenths of which are singletons. The specimen was PBMCs or T cells enriched from blood (not recorded which). These receptors originate from a woman aged 30 to 39 who had recovered from COVID-19.

This clone was detected once. The chain carries TRBV19 and TRBJ2-7; possibly TRBD2 for D (6 bases). CDR1 and CDR2 (germline): LNHDA, SQIVND (reference sequence). Trimming stripped 3 bases from V and 5 bases from J, with 20 bases between. The CDR3 extends over 16 amino acids. Here the CDR3 DNA reads TGTGCCAGTAGTATGGGATCCGCCCTTGCGGGGAACGAGCAGTACTTC. Translating gives CASSMGSALAGNEQYF.

The CDR3 DNA reads as TGTGCCACGCGGGAGACGCCTTTCCCCTTCACCTTC. This gives the protein CATRETPFPFTF. This rearrangement joins TRBV6-5 to TRBJ1-2; D is uncertain. The CDR3 sequence is 12 residues long. Trimming removed 10 bases from V and 13 bases from J, with 22 bases in between. The germline CDR1 and CDR2 sequences are MNHEY and SVGAGI.

The chain has TRBV14 and TRBJ1-1; no reliable D call. The ends were cut back, 0 bases at V and 3 bases at J, with 5 bases in the middle. This CDR3 is built from 13 residues. From germline, CDR1 is SGHDN and CDR2 FVKESK. CDR3 amino acids: CASSQDRDTEAFF. The DNA for the CDR3 is TGTGCCAGCAGCCAAGACCGCGACACTGAAGCTTTCTTT.

The V gene is TRBV5-1, the J gene TRBJ2-1; the match to TRBD1 covers 9 bases. This CDR3 spans 15 amino acids. Germline V gene data show CDR1 as SGHRS and CDR2 as YFSETQ. With V trimmed by 5 bases and J by 4 bases, 7 bases remained unmatched. CDR3 region: CASRRTGEGYNEQFF. CDR3 DNA sequence: TGCGCCAGCAGACGGACAGGGGAAGGTTACAATGAGCAGTTCTTC.

There are a few counts of this clone. The CDR3 nucleotides read TGTGCCAGCAGCCTCGGACAGGTCACAGCTTTCTTT. As protein: CASSLGQVTAFF. The chain joins TRBV7-9 to TRBJ1-1, with TRBD1 matching over 7 bases. CDR3 size: 12 residues. Germline assignment: CDR1 SEHNR and CDR2 FQNEAQ (reference sequence). Trimming removed 5 bases from V and 10 bases from J; junction bases left unmatched: 7.

The CDR3 protein is CSVGTGAGYTF. The CDR3 DNA follows: TGCAGCGTTGGGACAGGGGCTGGCTACACCTTC. The chain employs TRBV29-1 and TRBJ1-2; TRBD1 matches at 9 bases. This CDR3 is 11 amino acids long. Germline values: CDR1 SQVTM, CDR2 ANQGSEA. V gave up 4 bases and J gave up 7 bases; unmatched junction bases: 1.

The V gene is TRBV7-8, the J gene TRBJ1-2; weak D call: TRBD1 (6 bases). The CDR3 has 15 residues. With 5 bases removed from V and 8 bases from J, the gap between germline ends came to 21 bases. Germline V CDR1 and CDR2: SGHVS, FQNEAQ. The CDR3 loop reads CASSLRGGGAVGYTF. The DNA of the CDR3 is TGTGCCAGCAGCCTGAGAGGTGGGGGCGCGGTGGGCTACACCTTC. Complete variable domain (other parts from reference TRBV7-8 and TRBJ1-2): GAGVSQSPRYKVAKRGQDVALRCDPISGHVSLFWYQQALGQGPEFLTYFQNEAQLDKSGLPSDRFFAERPEGSVSTLKIQRTQQEDSAVYLCASSLRGGGAVGYTFGSGTRLTVV.

This clone was seen a few times. The J gene is TRBJ1-5, the V gene TRBV5-1, with D possibly being TRBD1 (5 bases). Trimming removed 1 base from V and 5 bases from J, with 13 bases in between. Per germline, CDR1 SGHRS and CDR2 YFSETQ. This CDR3 spans 15 amino acids. Here the CDR3 DNA reads TGCGCCAGCAGCTTGTTAGGGGATAAGGATCAGCCCCAGCATTTT. Its translation: CASSLLGDKDQPQHF. The full variable domain, completed using reference TRBV5-1 and TRBJ1-5, is KAGVTQTPRYLIKTRGQQVTLSCSPISGHRSVSWYQQTPGQGLQFLFEYFSETQRNKGNFPGRFSGRQFSNSRSEMNVSTLELGDSALYLCASSLLGDKDQPQHFGDGTRLSIL.

The CDR3 loop reads CASMGQGKGTEAFF. The CDR3 DNA is TGTGCCAGCATGGGACAGGGGAAGGGCACTGAAGCTTTCTTT. The rearrangement joins TRBV27 to TRBJ1-1, with TRBD1 matching over 10 bases. Germline assignment: CDR1 MNHEY and CDR2 SMNVEV (reference sequence). V lost 7 bases to trimming and J lost 4 bases; unmatched junction nucleotides: 6. The CDR3 is made up of 14 amino acids.

The chain recombines TRBV15 with TRBJ1-5; D not certain. Trimming cost V 0 bases and J 6 bases, with 15 bases left between them. Germline CDR1 reads LNHNV; CDR2 reads YYDKDF (reference sequence). This CDR3 contains 16 residues. CDR3 loop: CATSRDENPRGQPQHF. CDR3 bases: TGTGCCACCAGCAGAGATGAGAACCCCCGTGGTCAGCCCCAGCATTTT. The full variable domain, completed using reference TRBV15 and TRBJ1-5, is DAMVIQNPRYQVTQFGKPVTLSCSQTLNHNVMYWYQQKSSQAPKLLFHYYDKDFNNEADTPDNFQSRRPNTSFCFLDIRSPGLGDTAMYLCATSRDENPRGQPQHFGDGTRLSIL.

For the CDR3, the DNA is TGTGCCTGGAGTGTAGCGGGGGGGAATCAAGAGACCCAGTACTTC. It translates to CAWSVAGGNQETQYF. The chain has TRBV30 and TRBJ2-5, with TRBD2 identical over 10 bases. V lost 0 bases to trimming and J lost 2 bases; unmatched junction nucleotides: 3. Germline CDR1 and CDR2: GTSNPN and SVGIG (reference sequence). This CDR3 is 15 amino acids long.

V gene TRBV19 combines with J gene TRBJ1-1; TRBD1 aligns across 8 bases. The germline CDR1 and CDR2 sequences are LNHDA and SQIVND (reference sequence). The V gene end was trimmed by 5 bases and the J gene end by 6 bases; junction bases not matched to a gene: 14. This CDR3 is built from 16 residues. The DNA for the CDR3 is TGTGCCAGTAGTCTCACGGGGCAGGGGGCTCGCGCTGAAGCTTTCTTT. Amino acids: CASSLTGQGARAEAFF. Full variable domain (outside the CDR3, taken from reference TRBV19 and TRBJ1-1): DGGITQSPKYLFRKEGQNVTLSCEQNLNHDAMYWYRQDPGQGLRLIYYSQIVNDFQKGDIAEGYSVSREKKESFPLTVTSAQKNPTAFYLCASSLTGQGARAEAFFGQGTRLTVV.

This clone is a singleton in its sample. The chain couples TRBV4-2 to TRBJ1-1; D unclear. V was clipped by 0 bases and J by 10 bases, with 12 bases between them. This CDR3 comprises 13 residues. Germline V lookup: CDR1 LGHNA, CDR2 YNFKEQ. CDR3 amino acids: CASSQERPHGAFF. The CDR3 nucleotides read TGTGCCAGCAGCCAAGAGCGTCCCCACGGAGCTTTCTTT.

The chain links TRBV12-3 or TRBV12-4 to TRBJ1-2; D gene uncertain. The CDR3 consists of 13 residues. Trimming removed 3 bases at V and 7 bases at J, with 12 bases between. CDR3 protein: CASSFSGRGGYTF. The CDR3 DNA reads TGTGCCAGCAGTTTTAGTGGGAGAGGTGGCTACACCTTC.

The chain is built from TRBV6-5 and TRBJ1-5; D is perhaps TRBD1 (5 bases). This CDR3 has 15 amino acids. In germline, CDR1 is MNHEY, CDR2 SVGAGI. The V and J ends lost 6 bases and 0 bases respectively, with 12 bases between them. The CDR3 reads CASRSDRNSNQPQHF. CDR3 sequence (DNA): TGTGCCAGCAGATCCGACAGAAATAGCAATCAGCCCCAGCATTTT.

This clone has a single count. The V gene is TRBV13, the J gene TRBJ2-2; possibly TRBD1 for D (7 bases). The V end lost 8 bases, the J end lost 4 bases, and 17 bases lay between the germline ends. This CDR3 spans 15 amino acids. Germline assignment: CDR1 PRHDT and CDR2 FYEKMQ (reference sequence). CDR3 sequence reads: CASLEGAPGTGELFF. CDR3 bases: TGTGCCAGCTTGGAGGGGGCCCCGGGCACCGGGGAGCTGTTTTTT. Full variable domain (rest looked up from reference TRBV13 and TRBJ2-2): AAGVIQSPRHLIKEKRETATLKCYPIPRHDTVYWYQQGPGQDPQFLISFYEKMQSDKGSIPDRFSAQQFSDYHSELNMSSLELGDSALYFCASLEGAPGTGELFFGEGSRLTVL.

This clone was picked up one time. The CDR3 region has the DNA TGTGCCAGCAGTGCGGCCGGGACAGGGGGCGGTCAGCCCCAGCATTTT. Translating gives CASSAAGTGGGQPQHF. This chain links TRBV6-1 with TRBJ1-5; 12 bases are shared with TRBD1. V lost 4 bases, J lost 6 bases, and 7 bases stayed unmatched. Germline CDR1 MNHNS, CDR2 SASEGT. CDR3 length: 16 residues.

The chain combines TRBV11-3 with TRBJ2-7, with 7 bases fitting TRBD1. The ends lost 5 bases at V and 5 bases at J; junction bases unmatched: 6. The CDR3 has 13 residues. The germline CDR1 and CDR2 sequences are SGHNT and YENEEA. This chain's CDR3 is CASSPRGGDEQYF. The CDR3 DNA is TGTGCCAGCAGCCCAAGAGGGGGCGACGAGCAGTACTTC. Looking up the rest from reference TRBV11-3 and TRBJ2-7 gives the full variable domain: EAGVVQSPRYKIIEKKQPVAFWCNPISGHNTLYWYLQNLGQGPELLIRYENEEAVDDSQLPKDRFSAERLKGVDSTLKIQPAELGDSAVYLCASSPRGGDEQYFGPGTRLTVT.

This chain joins TRBV19 and TRBJ2-7; D is perhaps TRBD2 (5 bases). Germline values: CDR1 LNHDA, CDR2 SQIVND (reference sequence). V gave up 1 base and J gave up 5 bases, with 12 bases separating them. CDR3 length: 14 amino acids. The CDR3 is CASSIAVLRDEQYF. CDR3 DNA sequence: TGTGCCAGTAGTATAGCAGTCCTGCGGGACGAGCAGTACTTC.

This chain connects TRBV3-1 (or the pseudogene TRBV3-2) to TRBJ1-4; D ambiguous. Trimming removed 5 bases from V and 4 bases from J, with 8 bases in between. This CDR3 region has 13 residues. Germline-derived CDR1 and CDR2 are LGHDT and YNNKEL (reference sequence). The DNA of the CDR3 is TGTGCCAGCAGCTTTACACGTAATGAAAAACTGTTTTTT. As protein: CASSFTRNEKLFF.

The rearrangement uses TRBV30 and TRBJ1-5; no clear D gene. Germline V gene sequence: CDR1 GTSNPN, CDR2 SVGIG (reference sequence). V lost 7 bases to trimming and J lost 0 bases, with 7 bases between them. The CDR3 totals 12 residues. This CDR3 reads CAFRHSNQPQHF. The CDR3 DNA reads TGTGCCTTCCGACATAGCAATCAGCCCCAGCATTTT. Variable domain in full (rest from reference TRBV30 and TRBJ1-5): SQTIHQWPATLVQPVGSPLSLECTVEGTSNPNLYWYRQAAGRGLQLLFYSVGIGQISSEVPQNLSASRPQDRQFILSSKKLLLSDSGFYLCAFRHSNQPQHFGDGTRLSIL.